A selection of T cell receptor beta chains follows, all from one sample in a study of early stage breast cancer tumors. Libraries were prepared by immunoSEQ multiplex PCR; TCRdb keeps only in-frame clonotypes and omits some of them. The data show approximately 39,000 clones, roughly 70% seen once. Sequencing used blood. Receptor source: a person aged 55 to 69 with breast cancer. The CDR3 runs from the conserved cysteine through the conserved F or W. Each record gives: clone size, V gene, CDR3 length, D gene, J gene, CDR3 protein, CDR3 DNA. A D gene is named only where the DNA matches it firmly. Size is stated for part of the rows, as once, few or many counts, or as a class when the clone is expanded.

NA,TRBV4-1,17,NA,TRBJ1-1,CASSQAARGAFYTEAFF,TGCGCCAGCAGCCAGGCAGCACGGGGGGCTTTTTATACTGAAGCTTTCTTT
NA,TRBV11-2,14,TRBD1,TRBJ1-1,CASSPRGTGTRPFF,TGTGCCAGCAGCCCAAGAGGGACAGGGACCCGACCTTTCTTT
NA,TRBV6-1,13,NA,TRBJ1-1,CASSTRLQAEAFF,TGTGCCAGCAGTACCAGACTGCAAGCTGAAGCTTTCTTT
NA,TRBV27,13,NA,TRBJ1-1,CASSFSGDTEAFF,TGTGCCAGCAGTTTCTCAGGGGACACTGAAGCTTTCTTT
NA,TRBV6-6,13,NA,TRBJ2-7,CASSYGNSYEQYF,TGTGCCAGCAGTTACGGGAATTCCTACGAGCAGTACTTC
NA,TRBV28,16,NA,TRBJ2-7,CASSFLVGEGSYEQYF,TGTGCCAGCAGTTTTCTGGTTGGTGAGGGATCCTACGAGCAGTACTTC
NA,TRBV6-5,13,NA,TRBJ2-7,CASSSGQGGKQYF,TGTGCCAGCAGCTCCGGACAGGGAGGGAAGCAGTACTTC
NA,TRBV15,17,NA,TRBJ1-3,CATSRDPAVSSGNTIYF,TGTGCCACCAGCAGAGATCCGGCCGTCAGCTCTGGAAACACCATATATTTT
large,TRBV4-1,19,TRBD2,TRBJ2-7,CASSPAGGSGSDFGYEQYF,TGCGCCAGCAGCCCCGCCGGGGGGAGCGGGAGCGATTTCGGCTACGAGCAGTACTTC
NA,TRBV19,12,NA,TRBJ2-1,CATRGGQLGQFF,TGTGCCACAAGGGGGGGACAGTTGGGGCAGTTCTTC
NA,TRBV6-1,14,NA,TRBJ2-2,CASSLKADTGELFF,TGTGCCAGCAGCCTCAAGGCAGACACCGGGGAGCTGTTTTTT
NA,TRBV5-1,16,NA,TRBJ2-3,CASTLARGASTDTQYF,TGCGCCAGCACCCTAGCGCGGGGTGCTAGCACAGATACGCAGTATTTT
NA,TRBV5-4,14,NA,TRBJ2-7,CASGGISGRGEQYF,TGTGCCAGCGGCGGAATTTCCGGCCGGGGGGAGCAGTACTTC
NA,TRBV11-3,14,TRBD2,TRBJ2-7,CASSIGTSGYEQYF,TGTGCCAGCAGCATCGGGACTAGCGGCTACGAGCAGTACTTC
NA,TRBV28,16,NA,TRBJ2-2,CASTLYDSANTGELFF,TGTGCCAGCACCCTTTACGACAGCGCGAACACCGGGGAGCTGTTTTTT
NA,TRBV20-1,11,NA,TRBJ1-2,CSAPWAYGYTF,TGCAGTGCCCCGTGGGCCTATGGCTACACCTTC
NA,TRBV6-1,13,NA,TRBJ1-2,CASTKTANYGYTF,TGTGCCAGCACCAAGACAGCTAACTATGGCTACACCTTC
NA,TRBV28,15,TRBD2,TRBJ2-5,CASSLTGGRVETQYF,TGTGCCAGCAGTTTGACGGGAGGGAGAGTAGAGACCCAGTACTTC
NA,TRBV5-1,17,TRBD1,TRBJ2-2,CASSSPRDRGPTGELFF,TGCGCCAGCAGCTCTCCCCGGGACAGGGGGCCCACCGGGGAGCTGTTTTTT
NA,TRBV2,15,NA,TRBJ1-1,CASSSPVGAYTEAFF,TGTGCCAGCAGTAGTCCCGTCGGGGCTTACACTGAAGCTTTCTTT
NA,TRBV27,13,NA,TRBJ2-7,CASSLRAGREQYF,TGTGCCAGCAGTTTAAGGGCAGGGAGGGAGCAGTACTTC
few,TRBV9,15,NA,TRBJ1-1,CASSVVLGGGTEAFF,TGTGCCAGCAGCGTAGTGTTAGGGGGGGGCACTGAAGCTTTCTTT
NA,TRBV19,16,NA,TRBJ1-2,CASSIGGGLPNYGYTF,TGTGCCAGTAGTATAGGTGGGGGCCTTCCTAACTATGGCTACACCTTC
NA,TRBV4-1,16,TRBD1,TRBJ1-4,CASSPGTGWTNEKLFF,TGCGCCAGCAGCCCAGGGACAGGGTGGACTAATGAAAAACTGTTTTTT
NA,TRBV9,14,TRBD1,TRBJ1-1,CASSVVVGTGRAFF,TGTGCCAGCAGCGTAGTGGTCGGGACAGGGAGGGCTTTCTTT
NA,TRBV2,16,TRBD2,TRBJ2-2,CASSDNAGGLTGELFF,TGTGCCAGCAGTGACAACGCGGGGGGACTCACCGGGGAGCTGTTTTTT
few,TRBV19,13,NA,TRBJ1-1,CASNTTPGTEAFF,TGTGCCAGTAATACTACCCCTGGCACTGAAGCTTTCTTT
NA,TRBV29-1,14,TRBD1,TRBJ2-1,CSHPGGRTYNEQFF,TGCAGCCATCCAGGGGGACGGACCTACAATGAGCAGTTCTTC
once,TRBV7-6,16,TRBD1,TRBJ1-1,CASSLGSGGSDTEAFF,TGTGCCAGCAGCTTAGGGTCAGGGGGCTCTGACACTGAAGCTTTCTTT
few,TRBV4-2,20,TRBD2,TRBJ2-7,CASSQDLDTSGGYFSYEQYF,TGTGCCAGCAGCCAAGATCTAGACACGAGCGGGGGGTACTTCTCCTACGAGCAGTACTTC
NA,TRBV5-1,13,TRBD2,TRBJ2-5,CASRPLGGETQYF,TGCGCCAGCAGACCTCTGGGAGGGGAGACCCAGTACTTC
NA,TRBV2,12,TRBD1,TRBJ2-7,CASSVRGFYVYF,TGTGCCAGCAGTGTCAGGGGGTTTTATGTGTACTTC
NA,TRBV28,16,TRBD1,TRBJ1-2,CASSLSQDRVLYGYTF,TGTGCCAGCAGTTTAAGCCAGGACAGGGTTCTTTATGGCTACACCTTC
few,TRBV11-2,14,TRBD1,TRBJ1-5,CASSLTGGNQPQHF,TGTGCCAGCAGCTTGACAGGGGGCAATCAGCCCCAGCATTTT
NA,TRBV18,12,NA,TRBJ2-1,CASSLVGNEQFF,TGTGCCAGCTCCCTCGTCGGCAATGAGCAGTTCTTC
NA,TRBV6-5,15,TRBD2,TRBJ2-7,CASSSFRLAKNEQYF,TGTGCCAGCAGTTCATTCCGACTAGCGAAAAACGAGCAGTACTTC
few,TRBV2,14,NA,TRBJ1-5,CASSGSGAVAPQHF,TGTGCCAGCAGTGGGAGTGGTGCGGTTGCGCCCCAGCATTTT
once,TRBV19,15,NA,TRBJ1-1,CASSRRGEGLTEAFF,TGTGCCAGTAGTAGAAGAGGGGAGGGACTCACTGAAGCTTTCTTT
NA,TRBV28,12,NA,TRBJ2-5,CASSLSRETQYF,TGTGCCAGCAGTTTATCCCGTGAGACCCAGTACTTC
NA,TRBV7-9,13,NA,TRBJ2-7,CASSLGVSYEQYF,TGTGCCAGCAGCCTGGGCGTTTCCTACGAGCAGTACTTC
NA,TRBV4-2,15,NA,TRBJ2-7,CASSSQVSPLYEQYF,TGTGCCAGCAGCTCACAGGTTTCTCCTCTCTACGAGCAGTACTTC
NA,TRBV4-1,15,TRBD2,TRBJ2-7,CASSLRTSGRNEQYF,TGCGCCAGCAGCCTCCGGACTAGCGGGAGGAACGAGCAGTACTTC
NA,TRBV5-5,19,TRBD2,TRBJ2-3,CASSSLGTSGSRGTDTQYF,TGTGCCAGCAGCTCCCTCGGGACTAGCGGGAGTCGGGGCACAGATACGCAGTATTTT
NA,TRBV28,15,TRBD1,TRBJ1-2,CASSSDWTGNYGYTF,TGTGCCAGCAGTTCCGATTGGACAGGGAACTATGGCTACACCTTC
few,TRBV7-6,14,NA,TRBJ2-1,CASSHTGVYNEQFF,TGTGCCAGCAGCCACACGGGGGTATACAATGAGCAGTTCTTC
NA,TRBV6-6,14,NA,TRBJ2-3,CASRPAGGTDTQYF,TGTGCCAGCAGACCCGCTGGCGGCACAGATACGCAGTATTTT
NA,TRBV6-5,13,NA,TRBJ1-1,CASSWTQNTEAFF,TGTGCCAGCAGTTGGACTCAGAACACTGAAGCTTTCTTT
NA,TRBV10-3,15,TRBD1,TRBJ1-6,CAIRPHGTGQGALHF,TGTGCCATCAGGCCCCACGGGACAGGTCAGGGGGCCCTCCACTTT